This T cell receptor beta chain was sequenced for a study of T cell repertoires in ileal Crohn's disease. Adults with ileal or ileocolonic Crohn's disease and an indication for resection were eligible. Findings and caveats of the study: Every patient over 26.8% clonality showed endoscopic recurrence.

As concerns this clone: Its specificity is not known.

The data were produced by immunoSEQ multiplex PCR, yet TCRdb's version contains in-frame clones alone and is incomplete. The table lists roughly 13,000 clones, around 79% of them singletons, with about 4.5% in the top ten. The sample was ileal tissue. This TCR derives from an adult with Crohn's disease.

Here the CDR3 reads CASSPTDRNYEQFF. In DNA, the CDR3 is TGTGCCAGCTCACCTACGGACAGGAATTATGAGCAGTTCTTC. The V gene is TRBV18, the J gene TRBJ2-1; 7 bases line up with TRBD1. The CDR3 is made up of 14 amino acids. In germline, CDR1 is KGHSH, CDR2 LQKENI. V was pared by 3 bases and J by 8 bases, with 7 bases of the junction left unmatched.